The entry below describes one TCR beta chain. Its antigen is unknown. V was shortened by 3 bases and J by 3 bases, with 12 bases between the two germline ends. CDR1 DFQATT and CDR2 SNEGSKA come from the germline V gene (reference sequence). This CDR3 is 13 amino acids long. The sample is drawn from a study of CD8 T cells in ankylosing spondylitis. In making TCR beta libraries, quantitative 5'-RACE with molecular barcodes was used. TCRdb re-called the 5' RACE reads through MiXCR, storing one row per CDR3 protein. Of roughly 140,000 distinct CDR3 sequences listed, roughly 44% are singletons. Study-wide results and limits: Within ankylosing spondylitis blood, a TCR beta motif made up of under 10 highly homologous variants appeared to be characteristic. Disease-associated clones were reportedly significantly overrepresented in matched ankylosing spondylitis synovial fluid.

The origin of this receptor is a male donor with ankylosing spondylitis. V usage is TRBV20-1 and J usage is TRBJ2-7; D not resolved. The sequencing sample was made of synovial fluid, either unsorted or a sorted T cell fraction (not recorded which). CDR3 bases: TGCAGTGCTAGGGGCGACCATGACTACGAGCAGTACTTC. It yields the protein CSARGDHDYEQYF.